A single sample is the source of the 18 T cell receptor beta chains below, sequenced in a study of blood T cells in healthy people across ages (dated by TCRdb to the mid-2010s). The library was generated by 5' RACE. The run used an Illumina HiSeq 2500. The second PCR ran for about 7 to 11 cycles and used a J-beta primer mix along with a sample-barcoded 5' primer. TCRdb took the public reads, trimmed them with fastp at Q25, ran MiXCR for clone calling and kept in-frame beta chains. When rows share a CDR3 protein, they turn into one entry using the most common DNA and genes. Here the sample has fewer than 800,000 distinct CDR3 sequences; roughly 25% occur a single time. The ten biggest clones cover roughly 9% of the sample. In addition, the sample was reused for a study of T cells of mothers and their children.

What was sequenced was blood. These receptors were collected from a boy aged 5-17 years in good health.

This clonotype was observed a few times. V usage is TRBV4-3 and J usage is TRBJ2-5; 7 positions agree with TRBD1. The DNA matches TRBJ2-1 better at its end, which makes the J call doubtful. The CDR3 runs to 15 residues. Germline-derived CDR1 and CDR2 are LGHNA and YSLEER. CDR3 loop: CASSQDRGLNNEQFF. DNA for the CDR3: TGCGCCAGCAGCCAAGACAGGGGGTTAAACAATGAGCAGTTCTTC.

This clonotype was detected a few times. The genes are TRBV12-5 and TRBJ2-1; D might be TRBD2 (6 bases). The germline gives CDR1 LGHNT, CDR2 FRNRAP. Deletions cut 7 bases from V and 8 bases from J, with 21 bases between. The CDR3 has 15 amino acids. This CDR3 reads CASASPGTHPDEQFF. The CDR3 DNA reads as TGTGCTAGTGCCTCTCCCGGGACTCATCCGGATGAGCAGTTCTTC.

This clonotype was seen a few times. The chain is built from TRBV15 and TRBJ2-7; D might be TRBD2 (6 bases). Germline V gene sequence: CDR1 LNHNV, CDR2 YYDKDF (reference sequence). Trimming took 3 bases from V and 0 from J, leaving 18 bases between them. This CDR3 spans 17 amino acids. CDR3 DNA: TGTGCCACCAGCAGTCCCCCCTGGGCGGGATCCTCCTACGAGCAGTACTTC. It translates to CATSSPPWAGSSYEQYF.

This clonotype was seen only a few times. This chain links TRBV20-1 with TRBJ1-1; D is perhaps TRBD1 (5 bases). Germline V gene sequence: CDR1 DFQATT, CDR2 SNEGSKA (reference sequence). The CDR3 covers 15 residues. V gave up 6 bases and J gave up 3 bases, with 20 bases separating them. The CDR3 DNA sequence: TGCAGTGCCCCCAGGGAGGCCCCCCTGGACACTGAAGCTTTCTTT. Translation gives CSAPREAPLDTEAFF.

This clonotype was detected a few times. The chain uses TRBV5-1 and TRBJ1-2; D call uncertain. Germline CDR1 SGHRS, CDR2 YFSETQ. V was pared by 4 bases and J by 3 bases, with 16 bases between. CDR3 length: 15 residues. The CDR3: CASSLTVSLDYGYTF. CDR3 sequence (DNA): TGCGCCAGCAGCCTCACTGTTTCCTTGGACTATGGCTACACCTTC.

Remarks on this clonotype: An end of the junction differs from the germline gene, which may be a read error. The chain has TRBV3-1 and TRBJ2-1; D gene ambiguous. Looked up from germline, CDR1 is LGHDT and CDR2 is YNNKEL (reference sequence). This CDR3 has 16 amino acids. The CDR3 reads CVSSPLLGPGDNEQFF. The CDR3 region has the DNA TGTGTCAGCAGCCCGCTTCTTGGGCCAGGTGACAATGAGCAGTTCTTC.

This clonotype was seen more than once but under ten times. The V gene is TRBV4-2, the J gene TRBJ2-1; D assignment may be TRBD1 or TRBD2 (5 bases each). The CDR3 length is 15 residues. Germline V lookup: CDR1 LGHNA, CDR2 YNFKEQ. Trimming took 3 bases from V and 7 from J, leaving 16 bases between them. CDR3 DNA sequence: TGTGCCAGCAGCCAGGCGGACACCCCGGGGAATGAGCAGTTCTTC. Translating it yields CASSQADTPGNEQFF.

The CDR3 DNA sequence: TGCAGCGTTGACACGCGGGGAGCTTTCTTT. Its protein is CSVDTRGAFF. The chain is built from TRBV29-1 and TRBJ1-1; D not certain. The CDR3 covers 10 residues. The germline V gene encodes CDR1 SQVTM and CDR2 ANQGSEA. V lost 3 bases and J lost 10, with 9 bases in between.

The chain joins TRBV7-9 to TRBJ2-5; TRBD2 agrees at 7 bases. The CDR3 consists of 14 residues. J was trimmed by 12 bases and V by 7 bases; bases with no gene match: 17. The germline CDR1 and CDR2 sequences are SEHNR and FQNEAQ (reference sequence). The CDR3 spells CASNFPPSAGVKYF. CDR3 coding DNA: TGTGCCAGCAACTTCCCACCATCTGCGGGGGTGAAGTACTTC.

V gene TRBV6-5 combines with J gene TRBJ1-2, with 8 bases identical to TRBD1. Germline V gene sequence: CDR1 MNHEY, CDR2 SVGAGI. V trimming: 10 bases; J trimming: 9 bases; junction bases outside the gene matches: 10. This CDR3 region has 12 residues. CDR3 sequence (DNA): TGTGCCACTGGACAGGGAGTCAGGAGCTACACCTTC. Translation: CATGQGVRSYTF.

The V and J genes are TRBV2 and TRBJ1-2; a weak D match, TRBD1 (6 bases). Germline CDR1 is SNHLY and CDR2 is FYNNEI. The CDR3 is made up of 13 amino acids. The V gene lost 6 bases and the J gene lost 7 bases, with 15 bases spanning the gap. The CDR3 here is CASRSTGPGGYTF. The CDR3 nucleotides read TGTGCCAGCAGAAGTACAGGGCCCGGTGGCTACACCTTC.

To note about this clonotype: A read error is possible here, since a much larger clone lies one base away. This chain links TRBV10-3 with TRBJ2-2; D is uncertain. The CDR3 sequence is 15 residues long. Germline CDR1 reads ENHRY; CDR2 reads SYGVKD. The CDR3 spells CTISESGMNTGELFF. DNA of the CDR3: TGTACCATCAGTGAGTCGGGCATGAACACCGGGGAGCTGTTTTTT.

V and J are TRBV28 and TRBJ1-1, with 10 bases lining up with TRBD1. The CDR3 runs to 16 residues. V was pared by 2 bases and J by 3 bases, with 6 bases of the junction left unmatched. Germline V gene sequence: CDR1 MDHEN, CDR2 SYDVKM. The DNA for the CDR3 is TGTGCCAGCAGTTTACATGGGACAGGGGATTACACTGAAGCTTTCTTT. As protein: CASSLHGTGDYTEAFF.

The rearrangement uses TRBV29-1 and TRBJ2-5, with TRBD2 identical over 8 bases. CDR1 SQVTM and CDR2 ANQGSEA come from the germline V gene. J gave up 5 bases and V 7 bases, and 15 bases lay outside the gene matches. This CDR3 region has 15 residues. CDR3 in DNA: TGCAGCGCGGGAGGCGCGGGGGGTTCTGGGGAGACCCAGTACTTC. As protein: CSAGGAGGSGETQYF.

This clonotype was detected a few times. The chain couples TRBV7-9 to TRBJ2-5; D unresolved. The V and J ends lost 11 bases and 4 bases respectively, with 14 bases between them. Germline V CDR1 and CDR2: SEHNR, FQNEAQ (reference sequence). This CDR3 is 12 amino acids long. The CDR3 region has the DNA TGTGCCGTCTCCGGGCGAGGAGAGACCCAGTACTTC. Its protein is CAVSGRGETQYF.

This clonotype was picked up a small number of times. The CDR3 reads CASTPHGGTTNTGELFF. CDR3 bases: TGCGCCAGTACCCCCCATGGGGGGACCACGAACACCGGGGAGCTGTTTTTT. The chain joins TRBV5-1 to TRBJ2-2; a weak D match, TRBD2 (6 bases). The CDR3 runs to 17 residues. Germline V gene lookup returns CDR1 SGHRS and CDR2 YFSETQ. Deletions cut 8 bases from V and 0 bases from J, with 20 bases between. Full variable domain (remainder filled in from reference TRBV5-1 and TRBJ2-2): KAGVTQTPRYLIKTRGQQVTLSCSPISGHRSVSWYQQTPGQGLQFLFEYFSETQRNKGNFPGRFSGRQFSNSRSEMNVSTLELGDSALYLCASTPHGGTTNTGELFFGEGSRLTVL.

This clonotype was picked up a small number of times. This sequence joins TRBV7-8 and TRBJ2-5, with a weak D call TRBD1 (5 bases). The V and J ends lost 1 base and 0 bases respectively, with 15 bases between them. Per germline, CDR1 SGHVS and CDR2 FQNEAQ. The CDR3 is 17 amino acids. The CDR3 sequence: CASSLGGAGMYQETQYF. In DNA form, the CDR3 reads TGTGCCAGCAGCTTAGGGGGCGCAGGGATGTACCAAGAGACCCAGTACTTC.

This clonotype appeared a few times. J is TRBJ2-4 and V is TRBV20-1; perhaps TRBD1 as D (6 bases). Germline V lookup: CDR1 DFQATT, CDR2 SNEGSKA (reference sequence). V dropped 0 bases and J dropped 4 bases, with 10 bases sitting between them. This CDR3 has 14 amino acids. The CDR3: CSARDRGSKNIQYF. CDR3 DNA: TGCAGTGCTAGAGATAGGGGGTCGAAAAACATTCAGTACTTC.